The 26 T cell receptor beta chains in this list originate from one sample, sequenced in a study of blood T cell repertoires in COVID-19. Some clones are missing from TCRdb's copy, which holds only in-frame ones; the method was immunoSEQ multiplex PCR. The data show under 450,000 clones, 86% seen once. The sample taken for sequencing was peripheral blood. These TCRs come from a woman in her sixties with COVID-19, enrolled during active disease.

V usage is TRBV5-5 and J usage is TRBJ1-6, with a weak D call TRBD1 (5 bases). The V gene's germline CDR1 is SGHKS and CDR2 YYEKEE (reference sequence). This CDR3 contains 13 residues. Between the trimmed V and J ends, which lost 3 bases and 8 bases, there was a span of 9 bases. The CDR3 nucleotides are TGTGCCAGCAGCTGGGACTCCGATTCACCCCTCCACTTT. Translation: CASSWDSDSPLHF.

CDR3 sequence (DNA): TGTGCCAGTTTCCCAGGGGACCTTGAAGCTTTCTTT. Protein product: CASFPGDLEAFF. The chain uses TRBV7-9 and TRBJ1-1; the D gene is possibly TRBD1 (6 bases). Trimming pared 9 bases from V and 7 bases from J, leaving 15 bases between. The CDR3 extends over 12 amino acids. Germline values: CDR1 SEHNR, CDR2 FQNEAQ (reference sequence).

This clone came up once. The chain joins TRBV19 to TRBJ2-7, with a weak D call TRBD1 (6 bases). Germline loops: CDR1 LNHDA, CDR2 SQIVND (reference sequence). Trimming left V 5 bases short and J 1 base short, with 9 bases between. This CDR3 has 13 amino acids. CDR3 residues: CASSRDKSYEQYF. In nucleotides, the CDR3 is TGTGCCAGTAGTCGGGACAAATCCTACGAGCAGTACTTC.

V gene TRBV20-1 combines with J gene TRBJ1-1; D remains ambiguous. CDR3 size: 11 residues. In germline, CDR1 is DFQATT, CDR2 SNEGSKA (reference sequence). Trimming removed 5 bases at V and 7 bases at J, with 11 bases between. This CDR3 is CSAPLALEAFF. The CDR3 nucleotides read TGCAGTGCTCCACTTGCCCTTGAAGCTTTCTTT.

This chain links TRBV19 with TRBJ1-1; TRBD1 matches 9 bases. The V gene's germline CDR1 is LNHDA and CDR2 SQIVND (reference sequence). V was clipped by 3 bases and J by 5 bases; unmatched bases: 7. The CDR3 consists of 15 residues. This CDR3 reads CASSISQGAGTEAFF. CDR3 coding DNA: TGTGCCAGTAGTATTTCACAGGGGGCGGGGACTGAAGCTTTCTTT.

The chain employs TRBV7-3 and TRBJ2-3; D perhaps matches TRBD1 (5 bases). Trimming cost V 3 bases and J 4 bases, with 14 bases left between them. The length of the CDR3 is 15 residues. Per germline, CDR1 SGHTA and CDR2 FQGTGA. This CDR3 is CASSFGAGRSDTQYF. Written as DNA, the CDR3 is TGTGCCAGCAGCTTTGGGGCAGGGCGTTCAGATACGCAGTATTTT.

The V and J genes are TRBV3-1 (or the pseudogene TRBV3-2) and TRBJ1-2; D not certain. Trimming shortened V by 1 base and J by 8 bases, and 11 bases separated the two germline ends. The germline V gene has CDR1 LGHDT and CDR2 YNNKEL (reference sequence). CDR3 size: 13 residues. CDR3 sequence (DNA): TGTGCCAGCAGCCAAGTCCCCCCGGGGGGCTACACCTTC. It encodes CASSQVPPGGYTF.

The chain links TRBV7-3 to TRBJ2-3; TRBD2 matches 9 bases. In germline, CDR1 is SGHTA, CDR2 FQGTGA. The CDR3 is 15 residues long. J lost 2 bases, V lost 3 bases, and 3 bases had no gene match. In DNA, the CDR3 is TGTGCCAGCAGCTTTTCTAGCGGGGTCACAGATACGCAGTATTTT. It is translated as CASSFSSGVTDTQYF.

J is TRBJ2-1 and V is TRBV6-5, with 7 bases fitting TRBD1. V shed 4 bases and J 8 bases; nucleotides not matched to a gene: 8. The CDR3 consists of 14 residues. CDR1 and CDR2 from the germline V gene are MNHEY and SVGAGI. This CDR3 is CASSSQGYGDEQFF. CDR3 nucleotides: TGTGCCAGCAGTTCACAGGGGTACGGGGATGAGCAGTTCTTC.

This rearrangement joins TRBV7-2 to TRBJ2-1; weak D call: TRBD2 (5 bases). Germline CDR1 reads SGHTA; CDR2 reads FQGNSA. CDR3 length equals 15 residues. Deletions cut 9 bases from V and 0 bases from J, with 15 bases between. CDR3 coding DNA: TGTGCCAGTAAGAGGGCAACGGACTCCTACAATGAGCAGTTCTTC. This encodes CASKRATDSYNEQFF.

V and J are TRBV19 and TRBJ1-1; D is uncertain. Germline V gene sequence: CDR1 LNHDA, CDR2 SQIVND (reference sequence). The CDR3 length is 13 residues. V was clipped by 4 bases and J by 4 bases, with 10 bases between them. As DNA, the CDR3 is TGTGCCAGTAGTAGAACTATGAGCACTGAAGCTTTCTTT. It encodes CASSRTMSTEAFF.

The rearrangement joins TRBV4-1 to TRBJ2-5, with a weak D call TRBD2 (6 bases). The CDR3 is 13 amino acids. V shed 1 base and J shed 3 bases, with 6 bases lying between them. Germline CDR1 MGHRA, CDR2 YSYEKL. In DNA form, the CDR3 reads TGCGCCAGCAGCCAAGGACTAGAAGAGACCCAGTACTTC. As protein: CASSQGLEETQYF.

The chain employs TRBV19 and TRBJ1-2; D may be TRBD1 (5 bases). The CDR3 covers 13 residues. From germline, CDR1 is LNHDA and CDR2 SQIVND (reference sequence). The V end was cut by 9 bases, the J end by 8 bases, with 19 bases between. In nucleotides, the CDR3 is TGTGCCAGCTGCACCGGGACTCCGTGGGGCTACACCTTC. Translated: CASCTGTPWGYTF.

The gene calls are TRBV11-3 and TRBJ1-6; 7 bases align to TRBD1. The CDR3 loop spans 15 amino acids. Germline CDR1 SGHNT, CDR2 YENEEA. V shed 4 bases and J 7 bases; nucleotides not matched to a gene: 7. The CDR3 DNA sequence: TGTGCCAGCAGCTCGCGGGAGGGACAGAATTCACCCCTCCACTTT. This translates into CASSSREGQNSPLHF. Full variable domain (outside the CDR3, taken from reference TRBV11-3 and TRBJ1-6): EAGVVQSPRYKIIEKKQPVAFWCNPISGHNTLYWYLQNLGQGPELLIRYENEEAVDDSQLPKDRFSAERLKGVDSTLKIQPAELGDSAVYLCASSSREGQNSPLHFGNGTRLTVT.

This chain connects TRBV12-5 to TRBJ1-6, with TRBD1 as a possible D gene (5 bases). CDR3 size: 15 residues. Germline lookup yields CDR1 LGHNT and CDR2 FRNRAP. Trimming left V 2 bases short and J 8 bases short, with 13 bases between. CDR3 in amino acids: CASGLIRGVYSPLHF. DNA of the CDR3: TGTGCTAGTGGTTTGATTCGGGGGGTTTATTCACCCCTCCACTTT. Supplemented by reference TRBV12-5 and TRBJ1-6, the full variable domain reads DARVTQTPRHKVTEMGQEVTMRCQPILGHNTVFWYRQTMMQGLELLAYFRNRAPLDDSGMPKDRFSAEMPDATLATLKIQPSEPRDSAVYFCASGLIRGVYSPLHFGNGTRLTVT.

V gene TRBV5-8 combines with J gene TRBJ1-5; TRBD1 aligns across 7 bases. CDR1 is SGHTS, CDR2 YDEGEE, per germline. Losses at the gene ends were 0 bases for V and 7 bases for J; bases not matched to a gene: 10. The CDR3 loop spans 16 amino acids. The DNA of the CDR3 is TGTGCCAGCAGCTTGGAGCGAGGGGGCAGAGGCCAGCCCCAGCATTTT. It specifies CASSLERGGRGQPQHF.

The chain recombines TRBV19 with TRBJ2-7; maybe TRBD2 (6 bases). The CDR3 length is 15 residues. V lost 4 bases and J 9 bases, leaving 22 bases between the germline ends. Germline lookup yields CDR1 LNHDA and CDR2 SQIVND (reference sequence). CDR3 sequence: CASSRSSFDFSGQYF. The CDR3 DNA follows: TGTGCCAGTAGTAGGTCTAGCTTTGATTTTAGCGGGCAGTACTTC.

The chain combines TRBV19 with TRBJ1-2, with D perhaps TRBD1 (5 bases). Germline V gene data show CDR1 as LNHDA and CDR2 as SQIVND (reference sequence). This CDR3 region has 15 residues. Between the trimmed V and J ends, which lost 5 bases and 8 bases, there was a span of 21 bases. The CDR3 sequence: CASSARSQGMTGYTF. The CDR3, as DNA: TGTGCCAGTAGTGCTCGAAGCCAGGGTATGACGGGCTACACCTTC.

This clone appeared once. The CDR3 region is CAISPSSGEKTQYF. CDR3 sequence (DNA): TGTGCCATCAGCCCCTCCTCAGGGGAGAAGACCCAGTACTTC. The chain employs TRBV10-3 and TRBJ2-5, with D tentatively TRBD1 (6 bases). Germline CDR1 ENHRY, CDR2 SYGVKD. This CDR3 spans 14 amino acids. V gave up 6 bases and J gave up 6 bases, with 17 bases separating them.

CDR3: CATSGSEYNEQFF. Written as DNA, the CDR3 is TGTGCCACCAGTGGTAGCGAGTACAATGAGCAGTTCTTC. This sequence joins TRBV24-1 and TRBJ2-1; TRBD2 is a possible D gene (5 bases). The CDR3 sequence is 13 residues long. Germline V gives CDR1 KGHDR, CDR2 SFDVKD. V was trimmed by 5 bases and J by 4 bases, leaving 8 bases between them.

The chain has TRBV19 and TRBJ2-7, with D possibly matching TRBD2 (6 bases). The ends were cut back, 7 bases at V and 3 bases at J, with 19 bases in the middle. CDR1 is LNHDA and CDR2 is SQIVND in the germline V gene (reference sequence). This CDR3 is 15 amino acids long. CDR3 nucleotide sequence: TGTGCCAGTACTCCCGGGGGAGGACTAAGCTACGAGCAGTACTTC. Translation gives CASTPGGGLSYEQYF.

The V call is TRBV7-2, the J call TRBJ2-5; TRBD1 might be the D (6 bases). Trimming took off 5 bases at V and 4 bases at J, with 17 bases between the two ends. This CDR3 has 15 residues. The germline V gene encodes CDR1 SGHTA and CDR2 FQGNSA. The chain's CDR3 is CASSTLGRGGETQYF. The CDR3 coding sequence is TGTGCCAGCAGCACCCTGGGACGAGGGGGAGAGACCCAGTACTTC.

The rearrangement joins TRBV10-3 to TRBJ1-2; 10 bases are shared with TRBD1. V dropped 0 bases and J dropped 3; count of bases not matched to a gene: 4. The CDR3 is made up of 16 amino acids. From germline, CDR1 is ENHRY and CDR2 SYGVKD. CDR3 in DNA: TGTGCCATCAGTGAGTCAGTTGGACAGGGGGACTATGGCTACACCTTC. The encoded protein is CAISESVGQGDYGYTF.

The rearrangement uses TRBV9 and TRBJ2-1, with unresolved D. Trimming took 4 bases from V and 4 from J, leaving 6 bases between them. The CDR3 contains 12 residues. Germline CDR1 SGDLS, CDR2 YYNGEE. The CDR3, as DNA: TGTGCCAGCAGCCCCCAGTACAATGAGCAGTTCTTC. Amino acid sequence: CASSPQYNEQFF.

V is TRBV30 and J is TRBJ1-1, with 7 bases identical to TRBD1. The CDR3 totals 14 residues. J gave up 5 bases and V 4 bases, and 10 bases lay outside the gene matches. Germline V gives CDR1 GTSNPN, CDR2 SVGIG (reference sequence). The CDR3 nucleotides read TGTGCCTGGAAAACAGGGGTGGGAGAAACTGAAGCTTTCTTT. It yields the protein CAWKTGVGETEAFF.

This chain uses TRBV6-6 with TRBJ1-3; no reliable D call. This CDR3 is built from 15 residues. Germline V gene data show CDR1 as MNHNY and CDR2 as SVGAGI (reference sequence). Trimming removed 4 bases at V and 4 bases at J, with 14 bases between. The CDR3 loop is CASSFLDGPGNTIYF. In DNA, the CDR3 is TGTGCCAGCAGTTTCCTAGACGGCCCGGGAAACACCATATATTTT.